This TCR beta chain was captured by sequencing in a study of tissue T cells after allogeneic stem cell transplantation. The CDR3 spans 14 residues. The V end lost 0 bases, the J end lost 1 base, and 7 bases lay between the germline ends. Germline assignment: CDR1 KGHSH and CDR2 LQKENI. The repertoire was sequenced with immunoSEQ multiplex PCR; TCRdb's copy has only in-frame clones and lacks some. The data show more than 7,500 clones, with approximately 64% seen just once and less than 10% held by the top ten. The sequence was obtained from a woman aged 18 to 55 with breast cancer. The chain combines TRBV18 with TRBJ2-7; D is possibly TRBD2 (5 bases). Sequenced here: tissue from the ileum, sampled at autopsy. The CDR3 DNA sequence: TGTGCCAGCTCACCACCCGGGGATTCCTACGAGCAGTACTTC. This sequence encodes CASSPPGDSYEQYF.